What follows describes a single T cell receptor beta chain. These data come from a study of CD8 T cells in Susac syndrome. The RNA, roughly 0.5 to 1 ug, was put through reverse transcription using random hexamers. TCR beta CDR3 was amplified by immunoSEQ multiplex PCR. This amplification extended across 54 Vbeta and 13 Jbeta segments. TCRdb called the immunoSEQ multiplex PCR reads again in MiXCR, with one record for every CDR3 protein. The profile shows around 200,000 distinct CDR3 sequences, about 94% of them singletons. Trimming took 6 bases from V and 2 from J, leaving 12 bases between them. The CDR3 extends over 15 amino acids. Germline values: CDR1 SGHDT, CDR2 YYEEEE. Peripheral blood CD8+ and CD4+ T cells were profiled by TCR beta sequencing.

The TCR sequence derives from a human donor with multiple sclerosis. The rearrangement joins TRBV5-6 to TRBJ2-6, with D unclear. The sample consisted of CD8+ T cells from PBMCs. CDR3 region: CASTWGLAGANVLTF. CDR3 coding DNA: TGTGCCAGCACCTGGGGTTTGGCTGGGGCCAACGTCCTGACTTTC.